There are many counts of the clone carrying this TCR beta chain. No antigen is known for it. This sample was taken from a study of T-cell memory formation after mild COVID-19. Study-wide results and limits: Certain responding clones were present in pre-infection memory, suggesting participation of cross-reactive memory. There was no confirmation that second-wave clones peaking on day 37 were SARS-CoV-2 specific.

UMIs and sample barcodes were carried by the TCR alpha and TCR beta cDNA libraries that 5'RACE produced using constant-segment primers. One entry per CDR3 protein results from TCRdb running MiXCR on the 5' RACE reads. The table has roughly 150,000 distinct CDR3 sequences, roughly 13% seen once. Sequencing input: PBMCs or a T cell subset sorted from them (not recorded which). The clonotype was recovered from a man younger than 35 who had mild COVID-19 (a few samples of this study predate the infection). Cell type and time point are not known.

CDR3 residues: CASSFLAATNTGELFF. DNA for the CDR3: TGCGCCAGCAGCTTCCTTGCGGCGACGAACACCGGGGAGCTGTTTTTT. V gene TRBV5-1 combines with J gene TRBJ2-2, with no clear D. The germline gives CDR1 SGHRS, CDR2 YFSETQ. The length of the CDR3 is 16 residues. Trimming removed 2 bases from V and 0 bases from J, with 11 bases in between.